This T cell receptor beta chain appears in the sequencing data of a study of OX40 agonist ivuxolimab in advanced cancers. At the level of the study: Ivuxolimab, an antibody that agonizes OX40 (CD134), was administered to the patients. While on treatment, patients had intravenous ivuxolimab at 0.01 to 10 mg/kg every 2 weeks.

In regard to this clone: Its antigen is undetermined.

Trimming shortened V by 2 bases and J by 4 bases, and 11 bases separated the two germline ends. The germline V gene has CDR1 SGHTA and CDR2 FQGNSA. The CDR3 contains 14 residues. Some clones are missing from TCRdb's copy, which holds only in-frame ones; the method was immunoSEQ multiplex PCR. The repertoire holds tens of thousands of clones, 84% seen once, with around 6.6% in the top ten. Study results and limitations: Clones of CD4+ and CD8+ blood T cells grew by week 6 at doses of 0.1 to 3.0 mg/kg. CD8+ T cells averaged more expanded clones than CD4+.

The sequencing used CD4+ or CD8+ T cells sorted from blood, collected in a trial of the OX40 agonist ivuxolimab. J is TRBJ2-5 and V is TRBV7-2, with D maybe TRBD1 (6 bases). This sequence originates from an adult with an advanced solid tumor such as melanoma, head and neck, liver or kidney cancer. CDR3 nucleotides: TGTGCCAGCAGCTTATATGGGGGCGCAGAGACCCAGTACTTC. Its protein is CASSLYGGAETQYF. Complete variable domain (other parts from reference TRBV7-2 and TRBJ2-5): GAGVSQSPSNKVTEKGKDVELRCDPISGHTALYWYRQSLGQGLEFLIYFQGNSAPDKSGLPSDRFSAERTGGSVSTLTIQRTQQEDSAVYLCASSLYGGAETQYFGPGTRLLVL.